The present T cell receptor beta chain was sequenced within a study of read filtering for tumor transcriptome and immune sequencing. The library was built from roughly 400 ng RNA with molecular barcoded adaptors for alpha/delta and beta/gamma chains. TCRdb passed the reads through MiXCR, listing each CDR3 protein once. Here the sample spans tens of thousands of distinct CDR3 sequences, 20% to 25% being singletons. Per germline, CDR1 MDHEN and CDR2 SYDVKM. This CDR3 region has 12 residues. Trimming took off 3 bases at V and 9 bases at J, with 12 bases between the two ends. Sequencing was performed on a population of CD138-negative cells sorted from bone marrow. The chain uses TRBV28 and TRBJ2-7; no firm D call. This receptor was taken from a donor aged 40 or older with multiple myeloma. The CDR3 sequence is CASSFSRKVQYF. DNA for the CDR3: TGTGCCAGCAGTTTCAGCCGGAAGGTGCAGTACTTC. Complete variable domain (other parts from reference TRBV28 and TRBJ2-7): DVKVTQSSRYLVKRTGEKVFLECVQDMDHENMFWYRQDPGLGLRLIYFSYDVKMKEKGDIPEGYSVSREKKERFSLILESASTNQTSMYLCASSFSRKVQYFGPGTRLTVT.